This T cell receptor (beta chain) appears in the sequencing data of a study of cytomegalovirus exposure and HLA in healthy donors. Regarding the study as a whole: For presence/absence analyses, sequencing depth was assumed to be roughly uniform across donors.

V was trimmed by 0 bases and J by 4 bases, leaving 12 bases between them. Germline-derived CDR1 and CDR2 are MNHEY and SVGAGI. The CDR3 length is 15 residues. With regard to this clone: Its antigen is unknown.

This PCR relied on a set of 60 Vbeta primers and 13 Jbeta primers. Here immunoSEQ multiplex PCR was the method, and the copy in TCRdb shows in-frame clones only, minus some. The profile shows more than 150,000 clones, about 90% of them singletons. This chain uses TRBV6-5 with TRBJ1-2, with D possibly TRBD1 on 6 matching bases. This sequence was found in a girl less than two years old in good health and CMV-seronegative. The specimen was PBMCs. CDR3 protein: CASSYSRRGGYGYTF. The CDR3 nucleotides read TGTGCCAGCAGTTACTCGCGACGAGGGGGCTATGGCTACACCTTC.